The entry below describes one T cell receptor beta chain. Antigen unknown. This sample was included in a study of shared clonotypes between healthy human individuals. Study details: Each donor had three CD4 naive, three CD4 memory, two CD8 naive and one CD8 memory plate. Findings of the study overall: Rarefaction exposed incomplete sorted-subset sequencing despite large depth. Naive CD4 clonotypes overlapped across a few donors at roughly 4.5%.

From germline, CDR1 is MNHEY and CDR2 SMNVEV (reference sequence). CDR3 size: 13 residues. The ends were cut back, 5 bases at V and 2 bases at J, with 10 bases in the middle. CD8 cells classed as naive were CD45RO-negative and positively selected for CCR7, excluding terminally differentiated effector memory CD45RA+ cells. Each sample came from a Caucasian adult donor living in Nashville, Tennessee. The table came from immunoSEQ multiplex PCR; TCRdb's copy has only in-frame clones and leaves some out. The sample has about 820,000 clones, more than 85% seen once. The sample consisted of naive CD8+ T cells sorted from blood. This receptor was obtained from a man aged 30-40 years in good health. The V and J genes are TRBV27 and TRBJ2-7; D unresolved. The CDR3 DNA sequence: TGTGCCAGCAGTATGGGCGGCACCTACGAGCAGTACTTC. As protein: CASSMGGTYEQYF.